This T cell receptor beta chain was documented in a study of cytotoxic CD8 clonotypes in ibrutinib-treated CLL. Study at large: With a range of 6 to 36, the median treatment time before response samples were taken was approximately 12 months. Study findings and constraints: Clonality (at baseline) was higher than in age-matched healthy donors and tracked circulating CD8+ T-cell counts.

To note about this clone: The antigen remains undetermined.

This table comes from immunoSEQ multiplex PCR, and its TCRdb copy is limited to in-frame clones, with some not included. The sample has some 140,000 clones; 75% to 95% are singletons. This CDR3 is 17 amino acids long. V gave up 9 bases and J gave up 0 bases, with 18 bases separating them. The TCR beta libraries used 2 to 2.5 micrograms of genomic DNA that came from cryopreserved PBMCs. V gene TRBV23-1 combines with J gene TRBJ2-6, with D possibly being TRBD1 or TRBD2 (5 bases each). TRBV23-1 falls under the ORF class, with uncertain function. The receptor was derived from a human donor with chronic lymphocytic leukemia. This material consisted of PBMCs, taken after 12 months of ibrutinib treatment. CDR3 residues: CARLSRDASSGANVLTF. CDR3 bases: TGCGCCAGGCTTTCCCGGGACGCCAGCTCTGGGGCCAACGTCCTGACTTTC.